This T cell receptor beta chain was documented in a study of blood T cell repertoires in COVID-19. V was clipped by 1 base and J by 6 bases, with 7 bases between them. CDR1 is SEHNR and CDR2 is FQNEAQ in the germline V gene (reference sequence). CDR3 length: 13 residues. As originally analysed: Amplification with reference gene primers provided the estimates of nucleated cell counts. The assay was immunoSEQ multiplex PCR, and TCRdb's table has in-frame clones only and misses some. The DNA was the basis for D and trimming; V, J and clone size are from that table. The sample carries 200,000 or so clones, approximately 79% recorded once. Points on this clone: This same CDR3 is encoded by further DNA sequences in the sample.

The gene calls are TRBV7-9 and TRBJ1-5; D remains unclear. The sequencing input was peripheral blood. This clonotype was sampled from a man between 60 and 75 years old with active or convalescent COVID-19. The CDR3 nucleotides are TGTGCCAGCAGCTTAGGGGGAGGTCAGCCCCAGCATTTT. Protein sequence: CASSLGGGQPQHF.